Listed here is a single TCR beta chain. This clone was found many times. Its target antigen remains unknown. Base-call qualities are not available, and no considerably larger clone is one nucleotide away. Another Seattle source contributed samples from volunteer blood donors who had recovered from COVID-19. The collaborating institutions used their own protocols to collect whole blood in K2EDTA tubes. For TCRbeta analysis, collaborators shipped samples as frozen whole blood, isolated PBMCs, or DNA extracted from either of those sample types. This entry belongs to a study of blood T cell repertoires in COVID-19 (dated by TCRdb to about 2020). The study in broad terms: The collaborator samples originated in the United States, Italy and Spain and spanned the acute and convalescent phases of COVID-19. The material from the prospective study consisted of cDNA or gDNA derived from T cells, B-cell-depleted T cells, or PBMCs. Deeply sampled blood TCRbeta repertoires from subjects exposed to, actively infected with, or recovered from COVID-19 were included in the dataset. The repertoires were released in a freely available public database meant as a resource for research on the immune response to SARS-CoV-2. Samples were obtained from the ongoing ImmuneRACE study (first 160 participants) and from some 1,300 subjects provided by 6 global collaborators. Sample metadata almost always included a de-identified subject ID, COVID-19 status, age in years and sex. Where available, HLA class I and class II types were taken from metadata supplied by the sample provider and were not determined by assay-based typing.

TCRbeta CDR3 regions were amplified from genomic DNA using the immunoSEQ Assay, a bias-controlled multiplex PCR. Processing in the source paper ran as follows. Nucleated cell counts per sample were estimated from amplification of reference gene primers within the assay. Sequence reads were collapsed and filtered to measure the absolute abundance of every unique TCRbeta CDR3 rearrangement. For each sample, productive Simpson clonality was calculated as the square root of Simpson's diversity index over productive rearrangements. The table comes from immuneACCESS by way of TCRdb, which keeps in-frame sequences with V and J called. Part of the clones is missing from these tables; in studies checked, under half for an unresolved V gene and the rest for unknown reasons. V, J and clone size reflect that table, while D and trimming were determined from the DNA. Across this sample there are some 250,000 clones, with around 86% seen only once. Approximately 2% of the sample lies in the top ten.

Reading the germline V gene gives CDR1 SQVTM and CDR2 ANQGSEA. There are 14 amino acids in the CDR3, from cysteine to phenylalanine inclusive. The CDR3 DNA has 42 bases and is translated from base 1. V loses 7 bases, J loses 6 bases, and the germline ends lie 18 bases apart. General findings and caveats noted by the study authors: How much clinical and demographic metadata was included differed by source and by participant, and the metadata was provided uncurated.

The sequencing sample was made of peripheral blood. The receptor's source is a man in his thirties or forties who had recovered from COVID-19. This chain is built from TRBV29-1 and TRBJ2-2; tentative D gene TRBD2, with 5 bases matching. The bases read TGCAGCGCCGGGGAGAGCCCAGAAGCCGGGGAGCTGTTTTTT. This is translated as CSAGESPEAGELFF.